This T cell receptor (beta chain) was captured by sequencing in a study of shared clonotypes between healthy human individuals. CD8 cells classed as naive were CD45RO-negative and positively selected for CCR7, excluding terminally differentiated effector memory CD45RA+ cells. The study enrolled healthy HIV-negative adults without recent acute infections or vaccinations as donors. Deletions cut 2 bases from V and 0 bases from J, with 16 bases between. CDR1 is MNHNS, CDR2 SASEGT, per germline. The CDR3 extends over 17 amino acids. Study-wide results and limits: Deeper or shallower sequencing was expected to change how clonotypes are shared among donors. Larger estimated richness was generally recorded for naive subsets relative to memory subsets.

As to this clone: Its antigen is as yet unknown.

Per the original methods: Because ImmunoSEQ provided only junction sequences with no quality scores, the filtering differed. The method was immunoSEQ multiplex PCR; TCRdb's version includes in-frame clones alone and lacks a portion of them. V and J calls and clone size are copied from that table; D and trimming were computed from the DNA. The sample lists around 2,000,000 clones, roughly 95% occurring once. This TCR derives from a man younger than 35 in good health. The sequencing sample was made of naive CD8+ T cells sorted from blood. The chain recombines TRBV6-1 with TRBJ1-1; D unresolved. The CDR3 nucleotides are TGTGCCAGCAGTGAATCGTGGGAGGGAGGAGTGAACACTGAAGCTTTCTTT. This sequence encodes CASSESWEGGVNTEAFF.